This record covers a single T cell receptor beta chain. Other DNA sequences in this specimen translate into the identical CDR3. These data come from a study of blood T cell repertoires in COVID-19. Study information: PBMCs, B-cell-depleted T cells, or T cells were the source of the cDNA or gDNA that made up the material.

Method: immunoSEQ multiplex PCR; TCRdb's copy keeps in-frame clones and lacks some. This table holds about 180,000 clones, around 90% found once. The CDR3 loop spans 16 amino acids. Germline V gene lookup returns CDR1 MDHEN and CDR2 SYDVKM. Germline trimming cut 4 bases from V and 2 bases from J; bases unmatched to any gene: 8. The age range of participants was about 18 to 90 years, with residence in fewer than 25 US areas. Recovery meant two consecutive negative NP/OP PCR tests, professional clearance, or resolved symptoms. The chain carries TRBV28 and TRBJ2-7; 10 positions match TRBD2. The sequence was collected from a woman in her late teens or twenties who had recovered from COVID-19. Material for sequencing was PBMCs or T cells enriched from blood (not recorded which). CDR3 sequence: CASSSAGGSFAYEQYF. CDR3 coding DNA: TGTGCCAGCAGTTCAGCGGGAGGGTCCTTTGCCTACGAGCAGTACTTC.